This TCR beta chain stems from a study of molecular identifiers for immune sequencing clone quantification. Study-wide results and limits: Over 97% of effector molecules, but under 1% in naive cells, were held by clones with more than 20 RNA copies.

The CDR3 contains 15 residues. Per the germline V gene, CDR1 is MNHEY and CDR2 is SMNVEV (reference sequence). V lost 3 bases, J lost 2 bases, and 2 bases stayed unmatched. In TCRdb, the PCR reads were re-called with MiXCR into one record per CDR3 protein. The repertoire holds under 350,000 distinct CDR3 sequences, roughly 24% seen once, with around 0.74% in the top ten. Naive CD8 T cells underwent sorting with the CD8+CD4-CCR7+CD45RA+ definition. Concerning this clonotype itself: Its antigen remains unidentified. This CDR3 is missing its conserved last phenylalanine or tryptophan, likely due to a read error.

Source material: naive CD8+ T cells from blood, with Jurkat cell RNA spiked in. Subset indicated: FACS-sorted CD8+CD4-CCR7+CD45RA+ naive T cells. The receptor was derived from a human donor in good health. Some libraries in this study had Jurkat cell RNA spiked in. This chain uses TRBV27 with TRBJ2-3; TRBD2 matches 10 bases. The CDR3 protein is CASSFGLAATDTQYS. The CDR3 DNA is TGTGCCAGCAGTTTCGGACTAGCGGCCACAGATACGCAGTATTCT.